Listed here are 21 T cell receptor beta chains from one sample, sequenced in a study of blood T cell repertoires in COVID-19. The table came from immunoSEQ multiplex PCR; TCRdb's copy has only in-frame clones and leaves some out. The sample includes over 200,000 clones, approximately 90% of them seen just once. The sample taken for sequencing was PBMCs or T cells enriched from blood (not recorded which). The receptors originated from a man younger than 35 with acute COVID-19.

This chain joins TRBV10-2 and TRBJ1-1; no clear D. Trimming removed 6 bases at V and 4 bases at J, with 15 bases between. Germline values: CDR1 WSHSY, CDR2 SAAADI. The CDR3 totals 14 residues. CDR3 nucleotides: TGCGCCAGCAGCCCGGACGGAGAGGGCACTGAAGCTTTCTTT. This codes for CASSPDGEGTEAFF.

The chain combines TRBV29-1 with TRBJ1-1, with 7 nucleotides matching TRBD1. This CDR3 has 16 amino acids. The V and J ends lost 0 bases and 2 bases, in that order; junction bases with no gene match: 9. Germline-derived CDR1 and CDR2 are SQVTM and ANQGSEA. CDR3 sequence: CSVEETAGGVNTEAFF. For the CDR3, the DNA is TGCAGCGTTGAAGAGACCGCAGGGGGTGTAAACACTGAAGCTTTCTTT.

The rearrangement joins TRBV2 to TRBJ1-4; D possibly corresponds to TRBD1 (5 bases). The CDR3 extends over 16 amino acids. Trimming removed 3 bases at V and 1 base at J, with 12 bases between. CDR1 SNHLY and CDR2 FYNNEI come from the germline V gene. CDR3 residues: CASSESRGGTNEKLFF. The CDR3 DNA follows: TGTGCCAGCAGTGAGAGCCGGGGGGGAACTAATGAAAAACTGTTTTTT.

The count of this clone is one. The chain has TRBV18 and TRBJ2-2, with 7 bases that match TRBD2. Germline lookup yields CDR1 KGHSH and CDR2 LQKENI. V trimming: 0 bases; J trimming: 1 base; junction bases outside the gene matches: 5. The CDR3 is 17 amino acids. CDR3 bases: TGTGCCAGCTCACCACCCGTGACGGGAGGGAACACCGGGGAGCTGTTTTTT. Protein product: CASSPPVTGGNTGELFF.

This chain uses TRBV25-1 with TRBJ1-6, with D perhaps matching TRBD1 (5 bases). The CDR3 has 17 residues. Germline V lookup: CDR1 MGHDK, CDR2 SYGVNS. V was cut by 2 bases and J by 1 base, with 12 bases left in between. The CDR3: CASSEQGYWSYNSPLHF. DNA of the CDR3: TGTGCCAGCAGTGAACAGGGCTATTGGTCCTATAATTCACCCCTCCACTTT.

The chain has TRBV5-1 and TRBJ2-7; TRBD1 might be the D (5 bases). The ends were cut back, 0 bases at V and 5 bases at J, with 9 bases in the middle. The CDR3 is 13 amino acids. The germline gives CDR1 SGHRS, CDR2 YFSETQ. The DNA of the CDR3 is TGCGCCAGCAGCTTGGAAGGGGCGGACGAGCAGTACTTC. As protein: CASSLEGADEQYF. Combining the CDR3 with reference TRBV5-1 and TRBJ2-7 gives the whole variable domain KAGVTQTPRYLIKTRGQQVTLSCSPISGHRSVSWYQQTPGQGLQFLFEYFSETQRNKGNFPGRFSGRQFSNSRSEMNVSTLELGDSALYLCASSLEGADEQYFGPGTRLTVT.

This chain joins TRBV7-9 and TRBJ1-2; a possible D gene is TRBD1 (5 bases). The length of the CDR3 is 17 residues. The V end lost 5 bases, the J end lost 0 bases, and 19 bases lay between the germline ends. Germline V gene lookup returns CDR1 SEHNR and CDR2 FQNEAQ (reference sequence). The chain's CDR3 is CASSALNVRASNYGYTF. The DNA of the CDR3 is TGTGCCAGCAGCGCCCTCAACGTCAGGGCATCTAACTATGGCTACACCTTC.

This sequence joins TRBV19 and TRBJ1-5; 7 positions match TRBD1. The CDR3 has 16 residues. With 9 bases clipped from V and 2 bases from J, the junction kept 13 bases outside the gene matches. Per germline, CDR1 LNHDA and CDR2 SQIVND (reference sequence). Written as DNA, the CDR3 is TGTGCCAGCGAAAACCCGACAGGGTTTGGCAATCAGCCCCAGCATTTT. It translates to CASENPTGFGNQPQHF.

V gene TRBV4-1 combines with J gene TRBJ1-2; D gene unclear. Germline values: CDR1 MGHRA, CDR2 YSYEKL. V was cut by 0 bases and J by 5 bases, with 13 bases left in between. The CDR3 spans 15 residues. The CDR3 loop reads CASSQDAGSAYGYTF. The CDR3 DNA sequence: TGCGCCAGCAGCCAAGATGCTGGCAGCGCTTATGGCTACACCTTC.

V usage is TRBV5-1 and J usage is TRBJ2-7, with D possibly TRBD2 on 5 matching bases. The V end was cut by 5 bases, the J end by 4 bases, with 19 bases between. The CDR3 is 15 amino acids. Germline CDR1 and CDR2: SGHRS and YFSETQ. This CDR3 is CASRIGSASSYEQYF. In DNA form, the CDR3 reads TGCGCCAGCAGGATTGGTAGCGCGAGCTCTTACGAGCAGTACTTC.

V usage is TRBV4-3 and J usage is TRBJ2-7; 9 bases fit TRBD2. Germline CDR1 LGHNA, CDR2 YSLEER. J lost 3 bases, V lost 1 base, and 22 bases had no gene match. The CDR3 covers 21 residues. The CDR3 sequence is CASSQVRAGDLLAGVSYEQYF. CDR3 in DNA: TGCGCCAGCAGCCAAGTAAGAGCAGGGGACCTTTTAGCGGGAGTTAGCTACGAGCAGTACTTC.

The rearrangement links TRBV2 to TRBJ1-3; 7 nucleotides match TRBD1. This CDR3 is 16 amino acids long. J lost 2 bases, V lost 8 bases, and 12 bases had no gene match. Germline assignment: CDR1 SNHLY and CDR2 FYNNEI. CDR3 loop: CASVSGYRGTGNTIYF. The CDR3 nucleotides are TGTGCCAGCGTTTCCGGATACAGGGGAACTGGAAACACCATATATTTT.

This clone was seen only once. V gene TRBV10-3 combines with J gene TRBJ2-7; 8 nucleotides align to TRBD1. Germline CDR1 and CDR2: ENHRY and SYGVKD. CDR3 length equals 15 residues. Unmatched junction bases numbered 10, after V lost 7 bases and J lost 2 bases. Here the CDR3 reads CAIMLGQGAAYEQYF. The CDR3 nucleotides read TGTGCCATCATGCTCGGACAGGGAGCAGCCTACGAGCAGTACTTC.

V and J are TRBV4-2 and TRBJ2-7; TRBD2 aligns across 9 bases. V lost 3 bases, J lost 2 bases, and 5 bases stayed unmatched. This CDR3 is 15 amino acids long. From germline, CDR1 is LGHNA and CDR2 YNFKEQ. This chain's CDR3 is CASSHSAGGTYEQYF. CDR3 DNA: TGTGCCAGCAGCCACTCAGCGGGAGGCACCTACGAGCAGTACTTC.

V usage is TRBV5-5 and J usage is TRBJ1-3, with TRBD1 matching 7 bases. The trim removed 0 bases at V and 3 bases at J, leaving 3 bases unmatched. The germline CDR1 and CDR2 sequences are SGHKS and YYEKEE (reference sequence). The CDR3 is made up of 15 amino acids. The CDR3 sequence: CASSLVRGDGNTIYF. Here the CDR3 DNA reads TGTGCCAGCAGCTTGGTCAGGGGGGATGGAAACACCATATATTTT. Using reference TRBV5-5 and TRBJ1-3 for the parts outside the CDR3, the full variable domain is DAGVTQSPTHLIKTRGQQVTLRCSPISGHKSVSWYQQVLGQGPQFIFQYYEKEERGRGNFPDRFSARQFPNYSSELNVNALLLGDSALYLCASSLVRGDGNTIYFGEGSWLTVV.

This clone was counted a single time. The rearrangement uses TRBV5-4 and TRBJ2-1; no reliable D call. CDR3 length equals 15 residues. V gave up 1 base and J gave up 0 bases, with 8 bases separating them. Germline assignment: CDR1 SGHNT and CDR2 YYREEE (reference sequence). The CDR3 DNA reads TGTGCCAGCAGCTTGATAACTTCCTCCTACAATGAGCAGTTCTTC. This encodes CASSLITSSYNEQFF.

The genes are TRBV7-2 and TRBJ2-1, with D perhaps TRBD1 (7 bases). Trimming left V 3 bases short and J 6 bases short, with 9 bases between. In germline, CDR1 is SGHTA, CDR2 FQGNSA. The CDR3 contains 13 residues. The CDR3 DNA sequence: TGTGCCAGCAGCTTGGAGGGGGCCAATGAGCAGTTCTTC. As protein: CASSLEGANEQFF.

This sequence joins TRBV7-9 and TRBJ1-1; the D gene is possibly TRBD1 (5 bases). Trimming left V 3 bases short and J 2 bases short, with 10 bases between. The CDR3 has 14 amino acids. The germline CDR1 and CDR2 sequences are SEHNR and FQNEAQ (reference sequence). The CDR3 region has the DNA TGTGCCAGCAGCTTTGGGGGAGGAAACACTGAAGCTTTCTTT. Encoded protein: CASSFGGGNTEAFF.

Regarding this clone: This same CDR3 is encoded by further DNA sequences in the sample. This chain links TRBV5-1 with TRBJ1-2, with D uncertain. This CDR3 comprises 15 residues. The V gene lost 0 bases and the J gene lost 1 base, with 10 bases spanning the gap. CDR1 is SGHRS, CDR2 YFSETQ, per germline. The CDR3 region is CASSLGAGGNYGYTF. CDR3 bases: TGCGCCAGCAGCTTGGGGGCAGGAGGTAACTATGGCTACACCTTC.

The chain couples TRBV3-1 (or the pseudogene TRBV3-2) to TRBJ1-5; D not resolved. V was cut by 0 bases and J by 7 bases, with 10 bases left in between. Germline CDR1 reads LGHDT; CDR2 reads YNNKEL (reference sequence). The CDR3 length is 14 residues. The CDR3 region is CASSQEIAIQPQHF. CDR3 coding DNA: TGTGCCAGCAGCCAAGAGATTGCGATACAGCCCCAGCATTTT.

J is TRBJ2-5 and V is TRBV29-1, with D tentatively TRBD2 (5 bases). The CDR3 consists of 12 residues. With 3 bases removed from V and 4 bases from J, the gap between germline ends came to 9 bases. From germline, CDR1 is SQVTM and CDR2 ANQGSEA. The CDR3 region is CSVDIGGETQYF. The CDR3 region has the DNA TGCAGCGTTGACATTGGAGGAGAGACCCAGTACTTC.